A selection of T cell receptor beta chains follows, all from one sample in a study of T cells expressing NK-cell markers. TCRdb reanalyzed the 5' RACE reads and collapses them to one entry per CDR3 protein, without DNA. The sample holds about 440,000 distinct CDR3 sequences. Sequenced input: blood T cells: a sorted CD56 or NKG2C T cell subset, CD4+ or CD8+ T cells, or bulk PBMC T cells (not recorded which). The receptors were sampled from a woman aged 18 to 75 in good health. The CDR3 runs from the conserved cysteine through the conserved F or W. Expanded clones are given a class, and other clones once, few, many or no size at all.

-,TRBJ2-1,15,TRBV30,CAWIGLAGSYNEQFF
-,TRBJ2-6,15,TRBV9,CASSVVGSGANVLTF
-,TRBJ2-3,12,TRBV10-3,CAISESTDTQYF
-,TRBJ2-5,15,TRBV20-1,CSASPGLAAQETQYF
-,TRBJ1-4,14,TRBV9,CASSPGTRWEKLFF
-,TRBJ1-2,15,TRBV12-3/TRBV12-4,CASSSQAGSVYGYTF
-,TRBJ1-1,14,TRBV19,CASSIPSGYTEAFF
-,TRBJ1-3,13,TRBV29-1,CSFVVGSGNTIYF
-,TRBJ2-3,17,TRBV4-2,CASSPDPLLAGTDTQYF
-,TRBJ2-3,16,TRBV12-3/TRBV12-4,CASSKGREGPTDTQYF
-,TRBJ2-1,16,TRBV10-3,CAISQTGTRGNNEQFF
-,TRBJ1-2,15,TRBV6-5,CASSSSWPQSYGYTF
-,TRBJ2-2,16,TRBV12-3/TRBV12-4,CASSLKAGAYTGELFF
-,TRBJ1-2,14,TRBV7-2,CASSFRQLNYGYTF
-,TRBJ2-1,14,TRBV20-1,CSATTSGKANEQFF
-,TRBJ2-5,15,TRBV5-4,CASSLAGSYQETQYF
-,TRBJ2-5,11,TRBV10-3,CASGGGETQYF
-,TRBJ2-7,13,TRBV6-2/TRBV6-3,CASSYYNSYEQYF
-,TRBJ1-2,13,TRBV7-2,CASSATGTGGRTF
-,TRBJ1-5,16,TRBV27,CASSSRTAYSNQPQHF
-,TRBJ1-1,13,TRBV7-9,CASSLSNPTEAFF
-,TRBJ2-1,15,TRBV12-3/TRBV12-4,CASSKGGYPYNEQFF
-,TRBJ2-7,14,TRBV5-1,CASSSGTHKYEQYF
-,TRBJ2-3,14,TRBV20-1,CSARGQGVPDTQYF
-,TRBJ1-5,12,TRBV4-2,CASSQGLFPQHF
-,TRBJ1-2,15,TRBV6-1,CASSGTGMLPYGYTF
-,TRBJ1-6,14,TRBV6-1,CASASGINNSPLHF
-,TRBJ1-1,11,TRBV6-5,CASRENDEAFF
-,TRBJ1-1,11,TRBV20-1,CSAADRAEAFF
-,TRBJ1-5,13,TRBV28,CATGTGGRQPQHF
-,TRBJ1-4,15,TRBV4-3,CASSQQRQGPEKLFF
medium-sized,TRBJ2-7,15,TRBV12-3/TRBV12-4,CASTPNRDRGYEQYF
-,TRBJ2-2,13,TRBV4-3,CASSHGFTGELFF
-,TRBJ1-5,11,TRBV28,CASRKRQPQHF
-,TRBJ2-2,16,TRBV12-3/TRBV12-4,CASSNRDRVNTGELFF
-,TRBJ2-1,20,TRBV6-2/TRBV6-3,CASSYVGQGRSFTAYNEQFF
-,TRBJ2-1,11,TRBV29-1,CSVTVHNEQFF
-,TRBJ1-3,13,TRBV20-1,CSARSGTLNTIYF
-,TRBJ1-4,12,TRBV7-9,CASSPGWQGKDF
-,TRBJ2-3,16,TRBV4-2,CASSRAGLAGTDTQYF
-,TRBJ2-2,13,TRBV6-5,CARSYIGLWELFF
-,TRBJ1-2,16,TRBV6-5,CASSYSTAVWSYGYTF
-,TRBJ2-2,13,TRBV4-1,CASSQEGSGELFF
-,TRBJ1-2,16,TRBV29-1,CSVPNSAPGLTYGYTF
-,TRBJ2-3,13,TRBV6-1,CASSRGSALTQYF
-,TRBJ2-3,15,TRBV19,CASSRAMGNTDTQYF
-,TRBJ2-1,13,TRBV6-4,CASSSTSFNEQFF
-,TRBJ1-3,17,TRBV21-1,CASSKGGTAGSGNTIYF
-,TRBJ1-1,17,TRBV20-1,CSAREDGRLTMNTEAFF
-,TRBJ2-1,13,TRBV30,CALSRAAGNEQFF
-,TRBJ2-5,16,TRBV18,CASSLDPAGRLETQYF
-,TRBJ2-7,16,TRBV7-8,CASSPPLGSGSYEQYF
-,TRBJ1-4,13,TRBV20-1,CSATGTGAEKLFF
-,TRBJ2-2,15,TRBV25-1,CASSPGGVGTGELFF
-,TRBJ2-2,16,TRBV5-4,CASSPFRGTNTGELFF
-,TRBJ2-1,15,TRBV6-2/TRBV6-3,CASGLGTSGWNEQFF
-,TRBJ2-1,15,TRBV7-3,CASSFGQGQYNEQFF
-,TRBJ2-3,13,TRBV9,CASSVGLAGGQYF
-,TRBJ2-1,15,TRBV7-2,CASSYRGAGYNEQFF